The following is a T cell receptor beta chain sequence with its context. In the authors' workflow: How many nucleated cells were present was estimated from reference gene primer amplification. Repertoires were generated with immunoSEQ multiplex PCR, while TCRdb's copy carries only in-frame clones and drops some. That table gives V, J and clone size, and the DNA gave D and trimming. The sample contains around 160,000 clones, about nine tenths of which appear only once. This sample was taken from a study of blood T cell repertoires in COVID-19. Sequencing was performed on peripheral blood. This TCR was recovered from a man between 18 and 29 years old with acute or convalescent COVID-19.

CDR3 sequence reads: CASSPGTFDDEQFF. The CDR3 DNA reads TGCGCCAGCAGCCCGGGGACTTTTGACGATGAGCAGTTCTTC. V usage is TRBV5-1 and J usage is TRBJ2-1, with D perhaps matching TRBD2 (6 bases). CDR1 is SGHRS and CDR2 is YFSETQ in the germline V gene. V lost 4 bases, J lost 8 bases, and 16 bases lay in between. This CDR3 comprises 14 residues.